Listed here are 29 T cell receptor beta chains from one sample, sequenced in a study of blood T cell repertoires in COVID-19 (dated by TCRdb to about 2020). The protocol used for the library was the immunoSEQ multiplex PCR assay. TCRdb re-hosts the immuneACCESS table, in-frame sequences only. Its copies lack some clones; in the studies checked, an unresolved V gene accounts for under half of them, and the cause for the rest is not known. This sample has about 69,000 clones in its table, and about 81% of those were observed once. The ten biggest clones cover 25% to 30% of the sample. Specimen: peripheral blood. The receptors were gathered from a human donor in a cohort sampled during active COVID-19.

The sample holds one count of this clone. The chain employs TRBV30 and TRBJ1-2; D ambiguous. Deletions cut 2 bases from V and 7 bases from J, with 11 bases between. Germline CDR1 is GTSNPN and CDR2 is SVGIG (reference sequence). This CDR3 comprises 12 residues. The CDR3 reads CAWSTWAFGYTF. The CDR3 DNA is TGTGCCTGGAGTACCTGGGCCTTTGGCTACACCTTC.

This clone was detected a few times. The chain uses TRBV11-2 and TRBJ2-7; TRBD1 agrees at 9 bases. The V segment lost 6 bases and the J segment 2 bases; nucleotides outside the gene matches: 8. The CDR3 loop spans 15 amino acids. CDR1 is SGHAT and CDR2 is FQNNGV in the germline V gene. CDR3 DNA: TGTGCCAGCAGGCGTCCGGGACAGGGACCCTACGAGCAGTACTTC. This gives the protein CASRRPGQGPYEQYF.

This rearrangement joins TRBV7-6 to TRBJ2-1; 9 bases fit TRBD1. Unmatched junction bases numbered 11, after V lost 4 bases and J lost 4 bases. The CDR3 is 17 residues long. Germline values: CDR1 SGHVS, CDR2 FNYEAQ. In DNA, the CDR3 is TGTGCCAGCAGCTCAAGCTTGACAGGGGGGCCATACAATGAGCAGTTCTTC. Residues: CASSSSLTGGPYNEQFF.

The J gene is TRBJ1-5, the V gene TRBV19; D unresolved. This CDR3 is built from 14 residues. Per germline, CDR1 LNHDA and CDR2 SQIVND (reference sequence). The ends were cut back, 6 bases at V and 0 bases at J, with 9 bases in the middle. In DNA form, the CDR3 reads TGTGCCAGTAGGTTAGTTCTTAGCAATCAGCCCCAGCATTTT. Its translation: CASRLVLSNQPQHF.

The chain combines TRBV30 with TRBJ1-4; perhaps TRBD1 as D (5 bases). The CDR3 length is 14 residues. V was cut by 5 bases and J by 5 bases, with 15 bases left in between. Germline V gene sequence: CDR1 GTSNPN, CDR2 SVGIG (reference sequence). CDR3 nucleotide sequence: TGTGCCTGGGCTCCGGGGGGTCCAAATGAAAAACTGTTTTTT. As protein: CAWAPGGPNEKLFF.

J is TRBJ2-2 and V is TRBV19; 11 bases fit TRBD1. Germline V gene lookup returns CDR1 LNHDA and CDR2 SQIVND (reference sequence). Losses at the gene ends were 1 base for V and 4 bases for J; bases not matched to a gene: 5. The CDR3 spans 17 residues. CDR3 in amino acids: CASSIAPGQGGTGELFF. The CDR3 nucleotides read TGTGCCAGTAGTATAGCTCCGGGACAGGGGGGCACCGGGGAGCTGTTTTTT.

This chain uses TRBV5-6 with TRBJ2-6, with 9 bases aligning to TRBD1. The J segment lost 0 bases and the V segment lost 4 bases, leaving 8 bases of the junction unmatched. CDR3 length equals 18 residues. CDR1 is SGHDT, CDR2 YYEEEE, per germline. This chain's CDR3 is CASSIPGQGISGANVLTF. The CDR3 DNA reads TGTGCCAGCAGCATCCCGGGACAGGGAATCTCTGGGGCCAACGTCCTGACTTTC. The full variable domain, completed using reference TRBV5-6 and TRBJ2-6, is DAGVTQSPTHLIKTRGQQVTLRCSPKSGHDTVSWYQQALGQGPQFIFQYYEEEERQRGNFPDRFSGHQFPNYSSELNVNALLLGDSALYLCASSIPGQGISGANVLTFGAGSRLTVL.

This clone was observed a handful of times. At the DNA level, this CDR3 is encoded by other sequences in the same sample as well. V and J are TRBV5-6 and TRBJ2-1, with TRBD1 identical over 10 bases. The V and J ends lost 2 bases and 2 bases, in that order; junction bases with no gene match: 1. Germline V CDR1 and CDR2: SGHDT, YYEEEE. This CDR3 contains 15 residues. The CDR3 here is CASSFGTGAYNEQFF. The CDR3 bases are TGTGCCAGCAGCTTCGGGACAGGGGCCTACAATGAGCAGTTCTTC.

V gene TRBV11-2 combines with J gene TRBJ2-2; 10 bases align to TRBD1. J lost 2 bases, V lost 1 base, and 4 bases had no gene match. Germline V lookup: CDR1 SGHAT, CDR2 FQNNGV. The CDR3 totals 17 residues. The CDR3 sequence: CASSLAGTGANTGELFF. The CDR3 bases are TGTGCCAGCAGCTTAGCGGGGACAGGGGCTAACACCGGGGAGCTGTTTTTT.

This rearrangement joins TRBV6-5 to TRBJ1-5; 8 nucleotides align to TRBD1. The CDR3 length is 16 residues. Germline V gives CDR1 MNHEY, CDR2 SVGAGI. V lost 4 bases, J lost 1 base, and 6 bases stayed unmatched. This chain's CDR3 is CASSSRQGTSNQPQHF. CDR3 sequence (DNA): TGTGCCAGCAGTTCAAGACAGGGGACAAGCAATCAGCCCCAGCATTTT.

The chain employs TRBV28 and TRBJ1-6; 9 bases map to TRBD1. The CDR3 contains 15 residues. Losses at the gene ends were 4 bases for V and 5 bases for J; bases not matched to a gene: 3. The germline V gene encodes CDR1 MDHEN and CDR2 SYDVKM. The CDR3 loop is CASSSDRGDNSPLHF. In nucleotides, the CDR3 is TGTGCCAGCAGTTCCGACAGGGGGGATAATTCACCCCTCCACTTT. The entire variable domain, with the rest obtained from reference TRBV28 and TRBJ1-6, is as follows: DVKVTQSSRYLVKRTGEKVFLECVQDMDHENMFWYRQDPGLGLRLIYFSYDVKMKEKGDIPEGYSVSREKKERFSLILESASTNQTSMYLCASSSDRGDNSPLHFGNGTRLTVT.

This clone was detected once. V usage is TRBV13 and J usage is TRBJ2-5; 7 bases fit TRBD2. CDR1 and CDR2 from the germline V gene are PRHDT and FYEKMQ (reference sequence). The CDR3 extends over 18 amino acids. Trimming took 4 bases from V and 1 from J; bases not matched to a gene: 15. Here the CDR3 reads CASSSSVLTSKFQETQYF. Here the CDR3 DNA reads TGTGCCAGCAGCTCCTCGGTCCTGACTAGCAAATTCCAAGAGACCCAGTACTTC.

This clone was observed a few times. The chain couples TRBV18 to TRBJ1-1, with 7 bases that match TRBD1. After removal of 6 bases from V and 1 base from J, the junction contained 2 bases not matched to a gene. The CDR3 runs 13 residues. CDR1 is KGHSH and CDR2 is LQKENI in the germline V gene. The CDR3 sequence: CASSGQTNTEAFF. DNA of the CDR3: TGTGCCAGCTCGGGACAGACGAACACTGAAGCTTTCTTT.

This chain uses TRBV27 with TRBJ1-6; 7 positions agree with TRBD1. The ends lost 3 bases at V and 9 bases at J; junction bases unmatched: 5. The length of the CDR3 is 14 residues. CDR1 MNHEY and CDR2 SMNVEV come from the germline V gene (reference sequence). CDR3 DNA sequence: TGTGCCAGCAGTTTGAGGGACAGCCTTTCACCCCTCCACTTT. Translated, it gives CASSLRDSLSPLHF.

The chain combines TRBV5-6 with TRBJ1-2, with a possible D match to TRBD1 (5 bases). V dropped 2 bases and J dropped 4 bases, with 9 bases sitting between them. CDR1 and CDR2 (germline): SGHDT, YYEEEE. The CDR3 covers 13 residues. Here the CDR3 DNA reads TGTGCCAGCAGCTTATGGGGCAGCTATGGCTACACCTTC. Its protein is CASSLWGSYGYTF.

The CDR3 spells CSVEGGTGGQTGSYNEQFF. DNA for the CDR3: TGCAGCGTTGAAGGGGGGACAGGGGGCCAAACCGGCTCCTACAATGAGCAGTTCTTC. The chain recombines TRBV29-1 with TRBJ2-1, with 12 bases identical to TRBD1. Germline V CDR1 and CDR2: SQVTM, ANQGSEA. The CDR3 loop spans 19 amino acids. The J segment lost 0 bases and the V segment lost 1 base, leaving 10 bases of the junction unmatched.

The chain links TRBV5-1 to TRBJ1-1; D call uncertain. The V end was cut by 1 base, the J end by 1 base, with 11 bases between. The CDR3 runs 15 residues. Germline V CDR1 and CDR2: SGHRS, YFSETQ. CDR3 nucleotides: TGCGCCAGCAGCTTGCGGCCAGGAAGGAACACTGAAGCTTTCTTT. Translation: CASSLRPGRNTEAFF.

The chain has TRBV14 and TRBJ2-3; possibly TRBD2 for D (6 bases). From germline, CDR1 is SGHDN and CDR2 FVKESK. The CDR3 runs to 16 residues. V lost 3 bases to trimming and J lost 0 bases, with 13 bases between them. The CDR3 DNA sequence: TGTGCCAGCAGCCACTATGTAGCGGCTAGCACAGATACGCAGTATTTT. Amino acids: CASSHYVAASTDTQYF.

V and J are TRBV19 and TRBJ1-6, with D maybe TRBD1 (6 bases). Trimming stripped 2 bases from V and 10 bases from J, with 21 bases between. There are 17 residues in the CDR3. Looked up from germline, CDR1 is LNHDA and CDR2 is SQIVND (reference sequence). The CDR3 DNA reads TGTGCCAGTAGTATATCCGCCCCACAGGGTCAAGGATCACCCCTCCACTTT. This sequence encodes CASSISAPQGQGSPLHF.

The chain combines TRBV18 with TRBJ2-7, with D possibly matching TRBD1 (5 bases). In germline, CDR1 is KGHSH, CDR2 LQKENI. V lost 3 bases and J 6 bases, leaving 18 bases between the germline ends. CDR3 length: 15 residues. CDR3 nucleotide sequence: TGTGCCAGCTCACCCCTCATGGACATCCAGGGCGAGCAGTACTTC. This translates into CASSPLMDIQGEQYF.

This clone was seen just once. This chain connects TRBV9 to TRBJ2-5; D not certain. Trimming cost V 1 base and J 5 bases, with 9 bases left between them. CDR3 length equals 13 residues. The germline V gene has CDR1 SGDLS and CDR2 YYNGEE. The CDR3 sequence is CASSVSPVETQYF. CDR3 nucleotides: TGTGCCAGCAGCGTATCACCGGTGGAGACCCAGTACTTC.

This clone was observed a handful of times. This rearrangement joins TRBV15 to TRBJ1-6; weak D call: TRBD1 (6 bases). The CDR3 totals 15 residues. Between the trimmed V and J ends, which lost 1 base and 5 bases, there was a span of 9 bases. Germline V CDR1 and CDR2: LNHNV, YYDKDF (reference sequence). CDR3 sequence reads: CATSRGTADNSPLHF. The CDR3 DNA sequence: TGTGCCACCAGCAGAGGGACAGCAGATAATTCACCCCTCCACTTT.

This CDR3 reads CASSYPGSYEQYF. In DNA form, the CDR3 reads TGTGCCAGCAGTTACCCGGGTTCTTACGAGCAGTACTTC. The rearrangement links TRBV6-5 to TRBJ2-7; no clear D gene. Trimming took off 2 bases at V and 4 bases at J, with 9 bases between the two ends. The CDR3 has 13 amino acids. Germline values: CDR1 MNHEY, CDR2 SVGAGI.

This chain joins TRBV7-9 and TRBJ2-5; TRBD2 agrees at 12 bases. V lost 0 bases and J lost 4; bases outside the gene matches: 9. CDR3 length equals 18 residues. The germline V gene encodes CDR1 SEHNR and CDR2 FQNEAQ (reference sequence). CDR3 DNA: TGTGCCAGCAGCTTAGCAGGGAGGGGACTAGCGGGTGGAGAGACCCAGTACTTC. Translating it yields CASSLAGRGLAGGETQYF.

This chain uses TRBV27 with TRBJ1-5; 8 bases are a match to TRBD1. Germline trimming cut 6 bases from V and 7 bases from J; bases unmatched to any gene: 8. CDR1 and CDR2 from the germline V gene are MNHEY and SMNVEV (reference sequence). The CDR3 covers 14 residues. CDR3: CASSLGQGGQPQHF. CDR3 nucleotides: TGTGCCAGCAGCCTCGGACAGGGCGGACAGCCCCAGCATTTT.

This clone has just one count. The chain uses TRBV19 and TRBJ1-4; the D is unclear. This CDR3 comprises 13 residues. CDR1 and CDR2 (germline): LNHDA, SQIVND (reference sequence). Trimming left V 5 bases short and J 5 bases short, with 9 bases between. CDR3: CASSAKPNEKLFF. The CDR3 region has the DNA TGTGCCAGTAGTGCAAAGCCGAATGAAAAACTGTTTTTT. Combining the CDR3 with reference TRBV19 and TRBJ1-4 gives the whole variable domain DGGITQSPKYLFRKEGQNVTLSCEQNLNHDAMYWYRQDPGQGLRLIYYSQIVNDFQKGDIAEGYSVSREKKESFPLTVTSAQKNPTAFYLCASSAKPNEKLFFGSGTQLSVL.

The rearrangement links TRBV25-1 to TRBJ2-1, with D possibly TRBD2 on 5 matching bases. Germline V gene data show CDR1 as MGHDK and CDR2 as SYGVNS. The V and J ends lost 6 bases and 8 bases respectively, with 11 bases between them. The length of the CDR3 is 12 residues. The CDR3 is CASRREYDEQFF. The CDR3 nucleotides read TGTGCCAGCAGAAGGGAGTATGATGAGCAGTTCTTC.

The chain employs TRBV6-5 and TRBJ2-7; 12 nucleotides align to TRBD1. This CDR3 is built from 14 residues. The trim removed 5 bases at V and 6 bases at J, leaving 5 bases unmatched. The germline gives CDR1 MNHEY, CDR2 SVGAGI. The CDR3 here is CASSRDRGRAEQYF. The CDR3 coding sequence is TGTGCCAGCAGTAGGGACAGGGGGCGCGCCGAGCAGTACTTC.

CDR3 region: CATSDGLATYNEQFF. CDR3 bases: TGTGCCACCAGTGATGGACTAGCTACCTACAATGAGCAGTTCTTC. The chain employs TRBV24-1 and TRBJ2-1, with 8 positions matching TRBD2. This CDR3 has 15 amino acids. V lost 3 bases and J lost 2; bases outside the gene matches: 2. From germline, CDR1 is KGHDR and CDR2 SFDVKD.